This T cell receptor beta chain comes out of a study of tumor-infiltrating lymphocytes in primary liver carcinoma. Comments on this clonotype: This is likely a read error, given that the CDR3 carries no conserved phenylalanine or tryptophan at its end.

Scientists recovered RNA and DNA together from about 20-30 mg of unsorted bulk tissue. Patients' primary liver carcinoma was surgically resected. Each tumor sample had over 90% viable tumor cells. Production of TCR beta cDNA used 500 ng total RNA together with a constant-region primer. Modified slightly, ARM-PCR produced TCR beta libraries over three nested multiplex PCR rounds. TCRdb reanalysed the multiplex PCR reads using MiXCR and keeps one entry per CDR3 protein. The sample shows some 110,000 distinct CDR3 sequences, around 80% of them seen only once. The source is a man aged 40-49 years with primary liver carcinoma and hepatitis B virus infection. What was sequenced was liver tumor tissue from sampling region 3. Subset noted: tumor region T3, left-lateral pole.

CDR3 coding DNA: TGTGCCAGCAGCCCCCCGGGATGGAAACTATACGAGCAGTACCTC. Protein: CASSPPGWKLYEQYL. The chain joins TRBV14 to TRBJ2-7, with D possibly being TRBD2 (5 bases). CDR1 is SGHDN, CDR2 FVKESK, per germline. This CDR3 comprises 15 residues. Deletions cut 4 bases from V and 4 bases from J, with 17 bases between.